What follows are 13 T cell receptor beta chains derived from one specimen sequenced in a study of Ad26.COV2.S vaccination and SARS-CoV-2 variants. Data came from immunoSEQ multiplex PCR; TCRdb stores just in-frame clones and leaves some out. This table has roughly 500,000 clones, 89% appearing once. Treatment in this sample: 19 received Ad26.COV2.S at low or high dose, single or two shots; roughly 5 received placebo; per-sample allocation not given. Sample collection was performed on day 63 after the first vaccine or placebo injection. The sample here was peripheral blood, taken in a trial of Ad26.COV2.S vaccine versus placebo. The receptor source for this set is a person between 18 and 65 years old who received the Ad26.COV2.S COVID-19 vaccine or a placebo.

The chain carries TRBV7-2 and TRBJ2-1; D is ambiguous. Germline lookup yields CDR1 SGHTA and CDR2 FQGNSA. With 1 base removed from V and 6 bases from J, the gap between germline ends came to 10 bases. The CDR3 has 14 amino acids. CDR3 in amino acids: CASSLDGRANEQFF. CDR3 bases: TGTGCCAGCAGCTTAGATGGAAGGGCCAATGAGCAGTTCTTC.

V usage is TRBV4-1 and J usage is TRBJ2-2; 8 bases are a match to TRBD1. This CDR3 has 16 residues. J was trimmed by 5 bases and V by 4 bases; bases with no gene match: 9. Per germline, CDR1 MGHRA and CDR2 YSYEKL. The CDR3 bases are TGCGCCAGCAGCCCGCAGCCAGGGGGCCGGACCGGGGAGCTGTTTTTT. It encodes CASSPQPGGRTGELFF.

This chain joins TRBV11-2 and TRBJ2-3; TRBD2 might be the D (6 bases). Germline values: CDR1 SGHAT, CDR2 FQNNGV. Between the trimmed V and J ends, which lost 5 bases and 5 bases, there was a span of 17 bases. This CDR3 is built from 15 residues. The DNA of the CDR3 is TGTGCCAGCAGCCGCGCGGGACCTCAGGTAGATACGCAGTATTTT. Amino acids: CASSRAGPQVDTQYF.

The chain recombines TRBV4-1 with TRBJ1-2, with TRBD1 identical over 9 bases. V lost 1 base to trimming and J lost 8 bases; unmatched junction nucleotides: 11. This CDR3 contains 16 residues. CDR1 is MGHRA and CDR2 is YSYEKL in the germline V gene. CDR3 in DNA: TGCGCCAGCAGCCAAGGCAGGACAGGGGCCAGGGAGGGCTACACCTTC. Protein sequence: CASSQGRTGAREGYTF.

The chain is built from TRBV7-8 and TRBJ2-6, with D unclear. Trimming shortened V by 5 bases and J by 1 base, and 21 bases separated the two germline ends. CDR1 is SGHVS, CDR2 FQNEAQ, per germline. The CDR3 contains 19 residues. The CDR3 reads CASSPISSQPISGANVLTF. For the CDR3, the DNA is TGTGCCAGCAGCCCTATATCATCTCAACCCATATCTGGGGCCAACGTCCTGACTTTC.

The J gene is TRBJ2-5, the V gene TRBV4-2, with D perhaps assigned TRBD1 or TRBD2 (6 bases each). This CDR3 contains 15 residues. Per germline, CDR1 LGHNA and CDR2 YNFKEQ. The V end was cut by 1 base, the J end by 2 bases, with 11 bases between. The CDR3 DNA is TGTGCCAGCAGCCAAGGGGGGGCAAGGCAAGAGACCCAGTACTTC. This translates into CASSQGGARQETQYF.

This chain connects TRBV9 to TRBJ1-5, with D possibly being TRBD1 (5 bases). The germline gives CDR1 SGDLS, CDR2 YYNGEE. CDR3 length: 13 residues. The V end was cut by 0 bases, the J end by 9 bases, with 10 bases between. As DNA, the CDR3 is TGTGCCAGCAGCGTAGGGGGCCTGGGGCCCCAGCATTTT. This translates into CASSVGGLGPQHF.

The chain employs TRBV7-9 and TRBJ1-1; D is unclear. The length of the CDR3 is 13 residues. Germline CDR1 and CDR2: SEHNR and FQNEAQ (reference sequence). V was trimmed by 1 base and J by 8 bases, leaving 11 bases between them. The DNA of the CDR3 is TGTGCCAGCAGCTTAGAGGCGGAAGCAGAAGCTTTCTTT. Its translation: CASSLEAEAEAFF.

CDR3 protein: CASSITPAGVGETQYF. The CDR3 DNA follows: TGTGCCAGTAGTATTACGCCAGCGGGAGTGGGGGAGACCCAGTACTTC. The rearrangement joins TRBV19 to TRBJ2-5; 8 nucleotides line up with TRBD2. The CDR3 extends over 16 amino acids. Germline CDR1 is LNHDA and CDR2 is SQIVND (reference sequence). Trimming cost V 3 bases and J 5 bases; bases outside gene matches: 11.

In this sample, this clone turned up once. The CDR3 nucleotides are TGCGCCAGCAGCTTAACTACCTCTGGGGCCAACGTCCTGACTTTC. Translation: CASSLTTSGANVLTF. The J gene is TRBJ2-6, the V gene TRBV5-1; D not certain. This CDR3 has 15 amino acids. Per germline, CDR1 SGHRS and CDR2 YFSETQ. V lost 2 bases to trimming and J lost 0 bases, with 6 bases between them.

The CDR3 loop is CASSPRSYNEQFF. CDR3 nucleotides: TGTGCCAGCAGCCCAAGATCCTACAATGAGCAGTTCTTC. The chain uses TRBV4-2 and TRBJ2-1, with D unresolved. The V gene's germline CDR1 is LGHNA and CDR2 YNFKEQ. V was shortened by 4 bases and J by 1 base, with 5 bases between the two germline ends. The CDR3 has 13 amino acids.

V and J are TRBV5-1 and TRBJ2-1; possibly TRBD2 for D (6 bases). Germline V gene sequence: CDR1 SGHRS, CDR2 YFSETQ. This CDR3 contains 16 residues. Between the trimmed V and J ends, which lost 0 bases and 1 base, there was a span of 11 bases. The chain's CDR3 is CASSLAWGGSYNEQFF. CDR3 in DNA: TGCGCCAGCAGCTTGGCCTGGGGAGGATCCTACAATGAGCAGTTCTTC.

This rearrangement joins TRBV4-3 to TRBJ2-1; 9 nucleotides line up with TRBD1. Germline lookup yields CDR1 LGHNA and CDR2 YSLEER. The length of the CDR3 is 13 residues. V lost 6 bases and J lost 9; bases outside the gene matches: 6. The CDR3, as DNA: TGCGCCAGCAGTATACAGGACAGGGGTGAGCAGTTCTTC. This sequence encodes CASSIQDRGEQFF.